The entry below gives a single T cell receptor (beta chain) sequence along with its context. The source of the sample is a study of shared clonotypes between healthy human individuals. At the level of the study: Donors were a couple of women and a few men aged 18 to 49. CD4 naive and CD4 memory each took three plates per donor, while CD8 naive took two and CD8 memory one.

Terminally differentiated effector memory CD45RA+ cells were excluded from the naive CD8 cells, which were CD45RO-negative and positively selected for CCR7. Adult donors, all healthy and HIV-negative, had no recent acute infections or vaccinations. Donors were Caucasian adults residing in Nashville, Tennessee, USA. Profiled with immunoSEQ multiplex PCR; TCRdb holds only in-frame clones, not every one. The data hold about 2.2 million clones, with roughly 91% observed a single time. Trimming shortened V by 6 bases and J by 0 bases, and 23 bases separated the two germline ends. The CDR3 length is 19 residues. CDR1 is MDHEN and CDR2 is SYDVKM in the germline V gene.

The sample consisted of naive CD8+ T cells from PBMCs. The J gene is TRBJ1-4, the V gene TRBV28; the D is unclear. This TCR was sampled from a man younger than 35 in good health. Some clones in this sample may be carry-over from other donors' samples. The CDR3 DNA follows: TGTGCCAGCAGGGGAATACACAACCCTGGATCTACAACTAATGAAAAACTGTTTTTT. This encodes CASRGIHNPGSTTNEKLFF.